The T cell receptor (beta chain) described here comes from a study of neurological immune-mediated disorders. TCRdb analysed the 5' RACE reads with MiXCR anew, one entry per CDR3 protein. The sample lists around 30,000 distinct CDR3 sequences; roughly 1.6% were seen once. The CDR3 sequence is 15 residues long. V dropped 8 bases and J dropped 1; count of bases not matched to a gene: 11. General observations from the study: There were no CDR3 amino acid sequences shared by expanded clones across subjects, a result suggesting private repertoires in all groups.

This clonotype occurred many times. What it recognizes is unknown. Sequencing was carried out using PBMCs. The clonotype originates from a woman aged 25 to 45 with multiple sclerosis. V usage is TRBV12-3 or TRBV12-4 and J usage is TRBJ2-7, with TRBD2 matching over 7 bases. The CDR3 DNA sequence: TGTGCCAGCTCCCGCCATGGGGGGGGGTCCTACGAGCAGTACTTC. Its translation: CASSRHGGGSYEQYF.